This T cell receptor beta chain was obtained from a study of shared clonotypes between healthy human individuals. About this clone: The target antigen is unknown.

V was pared by 6 bases and J by 2 bases, with 6 bases of the junction left unmatched. Germline V gene lookup returns CDR1 WSHSY and CDR2 SAAADI. This CDR3 has 15 residues. Approximately 210 ng DNA, 30,000 to 35,000 T cell genomes, went into each sorted-subset replicate PCR. Sequencing used immunoSEQ multiplex PCR; TCRdb keeps in-frame clones, though not all of them. The data contain over a million clones, approximately 72% of them singletons. Notes on the study in general: Larger richness was generally estimated for naive than memory subsets. Only a few donors were included, so the genetic and exposure-history diversity represented was limited. Investigators expected sequencing depth to affect clonotype sharing among donors.

The sequenced sample was memory CD4+ T cells sorted from blood. Documented subset: CD45RA-negative fraction. J is TRBJ1-5 and V is TRBV10-2; 8 bases match TRBD1. This TCR came from a man between 18 and 29 years old in good health. The CDR3 is CASRDRAVGNQPQHF. Here the CDR3 DNA reads TGCGCCAGCAGGGACAGGGCAGTTGGCAATCAGCCCCAGCATTTT.